This T cell receptor (beta chain) was identified in a study of T cell responses to AZD1222 COVID-19 vaccine. The CDR3 length is 14 residues. The V end was cut by 3 bases, the J end by 4 bases, with 9 bases between. Germline V lookup: CDR1 MNHEY, CDR2 SMNVEV (reference sequence). Profiling relied on immunoSEQ multiplex PCR, and the TCRdb table lists in-frame clones only, not all of them. The profile shows around 120,000 clones, 93% of them singletons. This receptor was taken from an adult who received the AZD1222 COVID-19 vaccine. J is TRBJ2-2 and V is TRBV27; no clear D. Here the sequenced sample was peripheral blood, taken 28 days after the second AZD1222 dose. CDR3 residues: CASSFPDSTGELFF. The CDR3 region has the DNA TGTGCCAGCAGTTTCCCGGATAGCACCGGGGAGCTGTTTTTT.